One and the same sample provided the 9 T cell receptor beta chains below, sequenced in a study of T-cell memory formation after mild COVID-19. In TCRdb, the 5' RACE reads were re-called with MiXCR into one record per CDR3 protein. Of 250,000 to 300,000 distinct CDR3 sequences detected, under 20% appear once; the ten largest clones hold around 23%. The sample was PBMCs or a T cell subset sorted from them (not recorded which). Receptors originate from a man between 18 and 29 years old who had mild COVID-19 (a few samples of this study predate the infection). Cell type and time point are not known.

This chain connects TRBV18 to TRBJ2-7; TRBD1 or TRBD2 may be the D gene (7 bases each). V was trimmed by 6 bases and J by 4 bases, leaving 19 bases between them. Germline-derived CDR1 and CDR2 are KGHSH and LQKENI. This CDR3 has 15 amino acids. The CDR3 spells CASSPSGGGQYEQYV. The CDR3 DNA reads TGTGCCAGCTCGCCGTCAGGGGGGGGTCAATACGAGCAGTACGTC.

This clonotype was seen a handful of times. The chain uses TRBV5-1 and TRBJ2-1, with 16 bases identical to TRBD2. V lost 3 bases and J lost 8; bases outside the gene matches: 5. CDR3 length: 16 amino acids. The V gene's germline CDR1 is SGHRS and CDR2 YFSETQ. The chain's CDR3 is CASSWGLAGGLHEQFF. The DNA of the CDR3 is TGCGCCAGCAGCTGGGGACTAGCGGGGGGGCTTCATGAGCAGTTCTTC.

The chain employs TRBV7-2 and TRBJ2-5; 11 positions match TRBD2. Trimming cost V 2 bases and J 5 bases; bases outside gene matches: 4. The CDR3 is 15 residues long. Germline lookup yields CDR1 SGHTA and CDR2 FQGNSA. Here the CDR3 reads CASSLRLAGLETQYF. The CDR3 DNA follows: TGTGCCAGCAGCTTAAGACTAGCGGGGTTGGAGACCCAGTACTTC.

The table lists this clonotype with a few counts. V usage is TRBV5-1 and J usage is TRBJ2-7, with TRBD1 identical over 7 bases. The CDR3 is made up of 15 amino acids. The trim removed 1 base at V and 2 bases at J, leaving 6 bases unmatched. Germline loops: CDR1 SGHRS, CDR2 YFSETQ. CDR3 sequence (DNA): TGCGCCAGCAGCTTGTCCCCCGACAGGGCCTACGAGCAGTACGTC. Translating it yields CASSLSPDRAYEQYV.

This clonotype was observed a few times. V is TRBV27 and J is TRBJ1-4; the D is unclear. The CDR3 loop spans 14 amino acids. Germline CDR1 is MNHEY and CDR2 is SMNVEV (reference sequence). The V end lost 6 bases, the J end lost 0 bases, and 8 bases lay between the germline ends. CDR3 DNA sequence: TGTGCCAGCAGCTCGTTAGCAACTAATGAAAAACTGTTTTTT. Amino acids: CASSSLATNEKLFF.

This clonotype was detected many times. A junction boundary mismatches the germline segment, possibly from a read error. This chain links TRBV12-3 or TRBV12-4 with TRBJ2-2, with D possibly called TRBD1 or TRBD2 (5 bases each). CDR3 size: 12 residues. The CDR3 nucleotides read TGTGCCAGCCCGTTATTAACGAAAGGGGAGCTTTTT. Protein product: CASPLLTKGELF.

The V call is TRBV6-6, the J call TRBJ2-3; TRBD2 matches at 10 bases. The germline V gene has CDR1 MNHNY and CDR2 SVGAGI (reference sequence). The CDR3 sequence is 17 residues long. V trimming: 0 bases; J trimming: 4 bases; junction bases outside the gene matches: 7. The CDR3 sequence is CASSYSSSGGAADTQYF. The CDR3 DNA sequence: TGTGCCAGCAGTTACTCAAGCAGCGGGGGGGCGGCAGATACGCAGTATTTT.

V gene TRBV20-1 combines with J gene TRBJ2-7, with D perhaps TRBD1 (6 bases). Per the germline V gene, CDR1 is DFQATT and CDR2 is SNEGSKA (reference sequence). This CDR3 has 13 amino acids. The V gene lost 7 bases and the J gene lost 3 bases, with 16 bases spanning the gap. CDR3 in amino acids: CSGLPGQHYEQYF. CDR3 bases: TGCAGTGGGTTGCCCGGACAGCACTACGAGCAGTACTTC.

This chain connects TRBV6-1 to TRBJ1-6; 10 bases are shared with TRBD1. V trimming: 2 bases; J trimming: 10 bases; junction bases outside the gene matches: 8. The length of the CDR3 is 16 residues. Germline lookup yields CDR1 MNHNS and CDR2 SASEGT. As DNA, the CDR3 is TGTGCCAGCAGTGAAATCGGGACAGGGGTTGGGTCACCCCTCCACTTT. It is translated as CASSEIGTGVGSPLHF.